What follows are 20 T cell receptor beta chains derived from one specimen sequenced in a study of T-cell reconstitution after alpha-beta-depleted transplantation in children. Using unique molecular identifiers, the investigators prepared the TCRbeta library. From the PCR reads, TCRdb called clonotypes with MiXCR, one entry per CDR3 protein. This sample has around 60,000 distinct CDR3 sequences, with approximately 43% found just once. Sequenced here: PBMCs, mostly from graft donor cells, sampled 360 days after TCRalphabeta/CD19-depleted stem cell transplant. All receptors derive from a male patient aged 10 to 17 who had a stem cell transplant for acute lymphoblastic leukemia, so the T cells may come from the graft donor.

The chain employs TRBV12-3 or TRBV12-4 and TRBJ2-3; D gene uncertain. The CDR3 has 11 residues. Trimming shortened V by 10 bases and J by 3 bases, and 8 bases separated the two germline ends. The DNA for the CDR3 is TGTGCCACCCAGACGACAGATACGCAGTATTTT. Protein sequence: CATQTTDTQYF.

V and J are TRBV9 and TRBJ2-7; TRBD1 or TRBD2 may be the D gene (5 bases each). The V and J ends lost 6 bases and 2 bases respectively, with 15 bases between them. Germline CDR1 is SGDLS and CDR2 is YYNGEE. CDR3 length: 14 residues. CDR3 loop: CASNPGAQAYEQYF. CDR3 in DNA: TGTGCCAGCAACCCCGGGGCGCAGGCCTACGAGCAGTACTTC.

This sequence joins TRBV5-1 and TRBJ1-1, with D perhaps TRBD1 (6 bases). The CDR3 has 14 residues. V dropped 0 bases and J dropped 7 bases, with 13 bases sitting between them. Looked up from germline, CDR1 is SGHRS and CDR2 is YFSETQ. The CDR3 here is CASSLAGGASEAFF. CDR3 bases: TGCGCCAGCAGCTTGGCCGGGGGGGCGAGTGAAGCTTTCTTT.

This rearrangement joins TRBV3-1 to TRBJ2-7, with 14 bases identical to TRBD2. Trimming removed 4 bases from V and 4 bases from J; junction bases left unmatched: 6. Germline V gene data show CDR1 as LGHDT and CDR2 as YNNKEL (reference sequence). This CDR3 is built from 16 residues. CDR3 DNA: TGTGCCAGCAGCCCCGGGACTAGCGGGAGTAATTACGAGCAGTACTTC. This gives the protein CASSPGTSGSNYEQYF.

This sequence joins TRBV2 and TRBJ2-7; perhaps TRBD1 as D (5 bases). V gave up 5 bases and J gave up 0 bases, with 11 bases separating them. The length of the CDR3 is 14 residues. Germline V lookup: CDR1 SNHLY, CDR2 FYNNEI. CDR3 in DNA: TGTGCCAGCAGTAGACAGCAGAGCTCCTACGAGCAGTACTTC. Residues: CASSRQQSSYEQYF.

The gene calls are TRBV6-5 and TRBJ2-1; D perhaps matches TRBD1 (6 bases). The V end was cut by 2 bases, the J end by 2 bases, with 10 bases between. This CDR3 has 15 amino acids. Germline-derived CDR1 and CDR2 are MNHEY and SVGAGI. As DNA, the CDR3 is TGTGCCAGCAGTTACCGGCAGGGGCCCTACAATGAGCAGTTCTTC. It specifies CASSYRQGPYNEQFF.

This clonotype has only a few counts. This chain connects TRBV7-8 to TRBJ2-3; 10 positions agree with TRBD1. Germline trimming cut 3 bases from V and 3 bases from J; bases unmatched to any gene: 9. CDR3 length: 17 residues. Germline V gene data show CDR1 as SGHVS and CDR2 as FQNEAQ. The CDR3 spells CASSFDPGQGRTDTQYF. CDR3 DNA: TGTGCCAGCAGCTTCGATCCGGGACAGGGGAGGACAGATACGCAGTATTTT.

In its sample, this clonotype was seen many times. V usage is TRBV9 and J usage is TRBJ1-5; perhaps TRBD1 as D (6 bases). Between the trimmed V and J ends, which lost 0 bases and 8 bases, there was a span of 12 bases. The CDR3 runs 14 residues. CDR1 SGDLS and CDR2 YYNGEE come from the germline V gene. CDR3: CASSVGGGFEPQHF. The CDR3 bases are TGTGCCAGCAGCGTAGGGGGGGGCTTTGAGCCCCAGCATTTT.

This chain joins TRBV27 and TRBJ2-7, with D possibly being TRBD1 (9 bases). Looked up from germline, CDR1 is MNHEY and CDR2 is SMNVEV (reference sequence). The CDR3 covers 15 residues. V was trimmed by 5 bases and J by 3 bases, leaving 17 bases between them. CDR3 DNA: TGTGCCAGCAGTGACTTAGCGGGACAGGGCTACGAGCAGTACTTC. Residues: CASSDLAGQGYEQYF.

The chain's CDR3 is CASSLEVTSGRAGTDTQYF. The CDR3 DNA reads as TGTGCCAGCAGCTTAGAAGTGACTAGCGGGAGGGCCGGGACAGATACGCAGTATTTT. The chain has TRBV11-1 and TRBJ2-3; the match to TRBD2 covers 14 bases. This CDR3 comprises 19 residues. The germline V gene encodes CDR1 SGHAT and CDR2 FQDESV (reference sequence). The trim removed 1 base at V and 3 bases at J, leaving 9 bases unmatched. The variable domain in full, completed from reference TRBV11-1 and TRBJ2-3, reads EAEVAQSPRYKITEKSQAVAFWCDPISGHATLYWYRQILGQGPELLVQFQDESVVDDSQLPKDRFSAERLKGVDSTLKIQPAELGDSAMYLCASSLEVTSGRAGTDTQYFGPGTRLTVL.

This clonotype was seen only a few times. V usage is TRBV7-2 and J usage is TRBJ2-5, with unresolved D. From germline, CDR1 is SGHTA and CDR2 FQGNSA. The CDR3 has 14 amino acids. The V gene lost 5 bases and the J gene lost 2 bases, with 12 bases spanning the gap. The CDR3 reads CASSPGRAQETQYF. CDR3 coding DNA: TGTGCCAGCAGCCCAGGAAGAGCTCAAGAGACCCAGTACTTC.

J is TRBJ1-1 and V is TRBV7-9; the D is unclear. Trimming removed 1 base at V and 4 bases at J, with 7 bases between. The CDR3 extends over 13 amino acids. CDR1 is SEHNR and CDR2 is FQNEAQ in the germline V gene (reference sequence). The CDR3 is CASSLEGGTEAFF. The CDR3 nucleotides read TGTGCCAGCAGCTTAGAAGGCGGCACTGAAGCTTTCTTT.

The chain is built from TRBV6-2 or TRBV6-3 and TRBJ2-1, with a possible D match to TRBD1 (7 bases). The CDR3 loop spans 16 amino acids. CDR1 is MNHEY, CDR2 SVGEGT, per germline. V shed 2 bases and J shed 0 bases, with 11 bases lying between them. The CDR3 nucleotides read TGTGCCAGCAGTTACAGGGGGGACAGCTCCTACAATGAGCAGTTCTTC. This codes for CASSYRGDSSYNEQFF.

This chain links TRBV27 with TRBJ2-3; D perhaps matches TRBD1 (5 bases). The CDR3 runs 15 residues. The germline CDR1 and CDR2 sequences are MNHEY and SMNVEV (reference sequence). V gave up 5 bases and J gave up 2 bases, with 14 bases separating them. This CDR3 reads CASSRGPNNTDTQYF. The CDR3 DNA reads TGTGCCAGCAGTAGGGGCCCAAATAACACAGATACGCAGTATTTT.

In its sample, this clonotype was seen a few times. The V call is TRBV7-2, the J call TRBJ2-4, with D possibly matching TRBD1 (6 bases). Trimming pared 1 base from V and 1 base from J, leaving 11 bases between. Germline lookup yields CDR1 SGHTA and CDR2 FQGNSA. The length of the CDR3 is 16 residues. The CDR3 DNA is TGTGCCAGCAGCTTAGTGCTTACAGGGGCCAAAAACATTCAGTACTTC. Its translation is CASSLVLTGAKNIQYF.

Written as DNA, the CDR3 is TGTGCCAGCAGCCGACGGACAGGGGGGGGACGGCTTTACGAGACCCAGTACTTC. Translation: CASSRRTGGGRLYETQYF. The V call is TRBV7-6, the J call TRBJ2-5; TRBD1 matches 10 bases. Germline V gene data show CDR1 as SGHVS and CDR2 as FNYEAQ. The CDR3 loop spans 18 amino acids. Losses at the gene ends were 5 bases for V and 5 bases for J; bases not matched to a gene: 17.

The CDR3 bases are TGTGCCAGCACAGAGGGGCAGGGTCAGCCCCAGCATTTT. The encoded protein is CASTEGQGQPQHF. V gene TRBV12-3 or TRBV12-4 combines with J gene TRBJ1-5; the D gene is possibly TRBD1 (5 bases). The V gene lost 7 bases and the J gene lost 6 bases, with 13 bases spanning the gap. The CDR3 contains 13 residues.

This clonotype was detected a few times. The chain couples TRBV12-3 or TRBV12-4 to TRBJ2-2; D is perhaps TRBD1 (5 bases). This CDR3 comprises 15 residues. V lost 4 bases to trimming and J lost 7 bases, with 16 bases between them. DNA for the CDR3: TGTGCCAGCAGTTCCGTCGACAGAATGGTCGGGGAGCTGTTTTTT. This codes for CASSSVDRMVGELFF.

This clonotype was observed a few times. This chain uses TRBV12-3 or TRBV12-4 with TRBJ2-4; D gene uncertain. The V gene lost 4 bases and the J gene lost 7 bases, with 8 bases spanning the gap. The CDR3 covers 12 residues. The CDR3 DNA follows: TGTGCCAGCAGTTCCCCGGGTAACATTCAGTACTTC. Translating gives CASSSPGNIQYF.

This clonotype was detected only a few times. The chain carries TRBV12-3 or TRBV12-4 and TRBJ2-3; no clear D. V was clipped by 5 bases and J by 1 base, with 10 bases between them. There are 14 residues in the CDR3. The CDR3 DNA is TGTGCCAGCAGTCCTCCGACTGGCACAGATACGCAGTATTTT. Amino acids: CASSPPTGTDTQYF.